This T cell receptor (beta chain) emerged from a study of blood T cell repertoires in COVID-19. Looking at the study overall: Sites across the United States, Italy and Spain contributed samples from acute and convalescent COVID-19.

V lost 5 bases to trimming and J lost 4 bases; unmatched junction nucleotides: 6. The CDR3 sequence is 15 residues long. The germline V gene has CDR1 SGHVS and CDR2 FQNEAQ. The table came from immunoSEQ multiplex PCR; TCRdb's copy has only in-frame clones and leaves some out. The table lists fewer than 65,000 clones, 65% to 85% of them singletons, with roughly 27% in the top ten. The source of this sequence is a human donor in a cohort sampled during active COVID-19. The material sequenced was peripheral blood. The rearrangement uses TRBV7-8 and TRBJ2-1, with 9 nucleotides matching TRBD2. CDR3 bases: TGTGCCAGCAGCCGACGACTAGCGGATTACAATGAGCAGTTCTTC. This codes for CASSRRLADYNEQFF. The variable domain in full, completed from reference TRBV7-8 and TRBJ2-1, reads GAGVSQSPRYKVAKRGQDVALRCDPISGHVSLFWYQQALGQGPEFLTYFQNEAQLDKSGLPSDRFFAERPEGSVSTLKIQRTQQEDSAVYLCASSRRLADYNEQFFGPGTRLTVL.